The clone carrying this TCR beta chain was seen more than once but under ten times. Its antigen remains unknown. The data were obtained in a study of shared clonotypes between healthy human individuals. General study points: Expectations were that clonotype sharing among donors would be affected by sequencing depth.

The CDR3 is made up of 14 amino acids. V trimming: 7 bases; J trimming: 2 bases; junction bases outside the gene matches: 3. The germline V gene has CDR1 MNHEY and CDR2 SMNVEV (reference sequence). Method: immunoSEQ multiplex PCR; TCRdb's copy keeps in-frame clones and lacks some. The table includes around 700,000 clones, less than 80% detected once. The sequenced sample consisted of memory CD4+ T cells sorted from blood. Subset defined: CD45RA-negative fraction. This chain uses TRBV27 with TRBJ2-1; TRBD2 matches at 9 bases. This receptor was obtained from a woman aged 30 to 39 in good health. As DNA, the CDR3 is TGTGCCAGCACTAGACTAGCGGCCTACAATGAGCAGTTCTTC. This sequence encodes CASTRLAAYNEQFF.